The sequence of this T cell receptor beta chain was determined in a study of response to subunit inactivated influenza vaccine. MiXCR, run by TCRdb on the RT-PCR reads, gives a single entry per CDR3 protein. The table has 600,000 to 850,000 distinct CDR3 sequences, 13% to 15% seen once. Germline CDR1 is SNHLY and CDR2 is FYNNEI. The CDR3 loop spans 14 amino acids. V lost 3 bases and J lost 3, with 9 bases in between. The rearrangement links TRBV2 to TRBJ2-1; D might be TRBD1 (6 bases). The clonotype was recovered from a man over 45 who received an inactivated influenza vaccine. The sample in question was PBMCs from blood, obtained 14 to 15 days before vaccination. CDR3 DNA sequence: TGTGCCAGCAGTGACAGGGGTTACTACAATGAGCAGTTCTTC. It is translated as CASSDRGYYNEQFF.